The 19 T cell receptor beta chains presented below share a single source sample, sequenced in a study of CD8 T cells in Susac syndrome. Random hexamers served to reverse transcribe roughly 0.45 to 1 ug RNA. One entry per CDR3 protein, called by TCRdb with MiXCR from the immunoSEQ multiplex PCR reads. This sample has some 150,000 distinct CDR3 sequences, with 90% to 96% found just once. What was sequenced was CD4+ T cells from PBMCs. Receptors were obtained from a human donor with Susac syndrome.

The V call is TRBV5-1, the J call TRBJ2-3, with a weak D call TRBD2 (5 bases). Per the germline V gene, CDR1 is SGHRS and CDR2 is YFSETQ. CDR3 length equals 14 residues. The V end lost 3 bases, the J end lost 0 bases, and 8 bases lay between the germline ends. CDR3 amino acids: CASSSSGSTDTQYF. DNA of the CDR3: TGCGCCAGCAGCTCAAGCGGAAGCACAGATACGCAGTATTTT. Full variable domain (outside the CDR3, taken from reference TRBV5-1 and TRBJ2-3): KAGVTQTPRYLIKTRGQQVTLSCSPISGHRSVSWYQQTPGQGLQFLFEYFSETQRNKGNFPGRFSGRQFSNSRSEMNVSTLELGDSALYLCASSSSGSTDTQYFGPGTRLTVL.

This rearrangement joins TRBV5-4 to TRBJ1-1; TRBD1 is a possible D gene (5 bases). The CDR3 contains 14 residues. Germline CDR1 SGHNT, CDR2 YYREEE (reference sequence). The ends were cut back, 1 base at V and 0 bases at J, with 7 bases in the middle. CDR3 DNA sequence: TGTGCCAGCAGCTTGCAGGGCATGAACACTGAAGCTTTCTTT. Protein: CASSLQGMNTEAFF.

The chain joins TRBV5-1 to TRBJ2-3; 7 bases are shared with TRBD1. The germline CDR1 and CDR2 sequences are SGHRS and YFSETQ. V shed 5 bases and J 8 bases; nucleotides not matched to a gene: 5. The CDR3 totals 12 residues. CDR3 amino acids: CASRGDRVTQYF. The CDR3 nucleotides read TGCGCCAGCAGAGGGGACAGAGTTACGCAGTATTTT.

This clonotype was detected once. This sequence joins TRBV5-1 and TRBJ1-2, with 7 bases aligning to TRBD1. Germline V gene lookup returns CDR1 SGHRS and CDR2 YFSETQ. The CDR3 sequence is 16 residues long. J gave up 0 bases and V 0 bases, and 5 bases lay outside the gene matches. CDR3 nucleotides: TGCGCCAGCAGCTTGGGAGGGACAGCCTCTAACTATGGCTACACCTTC. This encodes CASSLGGTASNYGYTF.

Here the CDR3 DNA reads TGTGCCATCAGTCCGACCTTACTGGCGGATACGCAGTATTTT. It yields the protein CAISPTLLADTQYF. This chain links TRBV10-3 with TRBJ2-3; D is unresolved. Germline loops: CDR1 ENHRY, CDR2 SYGVKD. The CDR3 is 14 residues long. The ends were cut back, 5 bases at V and 6 bases at J, with 15 bases in the middle.

CDR3 amino acids: CASSQNVYEQYF. The CDR3, as DNA: TGTGCCAGCAGCCAAAATGTCTACGAGCAGTACTTC. The rearrangement joins TRBV14 to TRBJ2-7, with D unresolved. V lost 2 bases and J lost 3, with 5 bases in between. CDR3 length equals 12 residues. Germline V lookup: CDR1 SGHDN, CDR2 FVKESK.

As DNA, the CDR3 is TGTGCCAGCAGCCCCTCAGCGGATTCCTACGAGCAGTACTTC. It codes for CASSPSADSYEQYF. The chain uses TRBV7-3 and TRBJ2-7, with D perhaps TRBD2 (5 bases). V shed 5 bases and J shed 1 base, with 12 bases lying between them. The germline CDR1 and CDR2 sequences are SGHTA and FQGTGA. This CDR3 contains 14 residues. Based on the CDR3 plus reference TRBV7-3 and TRBJ2-7, the full variable domain is GAGVSQTPSNKVTEKGKYVELRCDPISGHTALYWYRQSLGQGPEFLIYFQGTGAADDSGLPNDRFFAVRPEGSVSTLKIQRTERGDSAVYLCASSPSADSYEQYFGPGTRLTVT.

This chain connects TRBV6-4 to TRBJ1-1; no reliable D call. The germline gives CDR1 MRHNA, CDR2 SNTAGT. V was cut by 6 bases and J by 1 base, with 15 bases left in between. This CDR3 comprises 15 residues. DNA of the CDR3: TGTGCCAGCAGGGAGAACCGGGCCGGGAACACTGAAGCTTTCTTT. The encoded protein is CASRENRAGNTEAFF.

The chain is built from TRBV20-1 and TRBJ2-1; D unclear. The germline V gene has CDR1 DFQATT and CDR2 SNEGSKA (reference sequence). The CDR3 is made up of 11 amino acids. Trimming cost V 0 bases and J 6 bases, with 3 bases left between them. The CDR3 region has the DNA TGCAGTGCTAGAGATGTCAATGAGCAGTTCTTC. Residues: CSARDVNEQFF.

The chain carries TRBV18 and TRBJ1-2, with D unclear. Germline V gene lookup returns CDR1 KGHSH and CDR2 LQKENI. The CDR3 runs to 15 residues. Trimming left V 1 base short and J 6 bases short, with 15 bases between. The CDR3 DNA is TGTGCCAGCTCACCACTAGAGAATACACCCAATGGCTACACCTTC. The encoded protein is CASSPLENTPNGYTF.

The chain uses TRBV5-1 and TRBJ2-1; D call uncertain. The CDR3 contains 16 residues. Germline CDR1 and CDR2: SGHRS and YFSETQ. Between the trimmed V and J ends, which lost 3 bases and 8 bases, there was a span of 21 bases. CDR3 coding DNA: TGCGCCAGCAGCTCTTTTAACTTTCCCATGAACGATGAGCAGTTCTTC. It is translated as CASSSFNFPMNDEQFF. Full variable domain (outside the CDR3, taken from reference TRBV5-1 and TRBJ2-1): KAGVTQTPRYLIKTRGQQVTLSCSPISGHRSVSWYQQTPGQGLQFLFEYFSETQRNKGNFPGRFSGRQFSNSRSEMNVSTLELGDSALYLCASSSFNFPMNDEQFFGPGTRLTVL.

V usage is TRBV14 and J usage is TRBJ2-1; D uncertain. CDR1 is SGHDN, CDR2 FVKESK, per germline. V lost 3 bases to trimming and J lost 8 bases, with 14 bases between them. The CDR3 extends over 14 amino acids. CDR3 nucleotide sequence: TGTGCCAGCAGCCACCCCCGAAGTATAGATGAGCAGTTCTTC. Encoded protein: CASSHPRSIDEQFF.

The chain carries TRBV27 and TRBJ2-6; TRBD1 aligns across 8 bases. J lost 3 bases, V lost 2 bases, and 6 bases had no gene match. This CDR3 region has 17 residues. The germline V gene has CDR1 MNHEY and CDR2 SMNVEV (reference sequence). CDR3 sequence (DNA): TGTGCCAGCAGTTTAGTCAGGGGGCTTGGTGGGGCCAACGTCCTGACTTTC. It yields the protein CASSLVRGLGGANVLTF.

This chain uses TRBV12-3 or TRBV12-4 with TRBJ2-2; 9 bases align to TRBD1. The CDR3 spans 18 residues. After removal of 4 bases from V and 1 base from J, the junction contained 10 bases not matched to a gene. In nucleotides, the CDR3 is TGTGCCAGCAGTTCCCCCGGGACAGGGAGATTGAACACCGGGGAGCTGTTTTTT. It codes for CASSSPGTGRLNTGELFF.

V and J are TRBV2 and TRBJ2-3; D call uncertain. CDR3 length: 13 residues. Trimming pared 4 bases from V and 2 bases from J, leaving 7 bases between. The germline V gene encodes CDR1 SNHLY and CDR2 FYNNEI. The DNA of the CDR3 is TGTGCCAGCAGTGCGAATCCCACAGATACGCAGTATTTT. Its translation is CASSANPTDTQYF.

This sequence joins TRBV6-4 and TRBJ2-3; possible D gene TRBD2, 6 bases. Germline CDR1 reads MRHNA; CDR2 reads SNTAGT. CDR3 size: 14 residues. V lost 3 bases and J 1 base, leaving 8 bases between the germline ends. CDR3 sequence: CASSDGGGTDTQYF. The DNA for the CDR3 is TGTGCCAGCAGTGATGGCGGGGGCACAGATACGCAGTATTTT.

The rearrangement joins TRBV4-1 to TRBJ2-3; 10 bases fit TRBD2. The trim removed 1 base at V and 2 bases at J, leaving 9 bases unmatched. The length of the CDR3 is 18 residues. Germline assignment: CDR1 MGHRA and CDR2 YSYEKL. CDR3 sequence (DNA): TGCGCCAGCAGCCAAGTGTCAAGCGGGAGGGGACCCACAGATACGCAGTATTTT. Its translation is CASSQVSSGRGPTDTQYF.

V usage is TRBV20-1 and J usage is TRBJ1-2; TRBD1 agrees at 10 bases. CDR3 length: 14 residues. Germline-derived CDR1 and CDR2 are DFQATT and SNEGSKA (reference sequence). V shed 0 bases and J 8 bases; nucleotides not matched to a gene: 6. CDR3 sequence reads: CSARDATGGDGYTF. In DNA form, the CDR3 reads TGCAGTGCTAGAGATGCGACAGGGGGCGACGGCTACACCTTC.

V is TRBV5-4 and J is TRBJ2-7, with TRBD1 as a possible D gene (6 bases). This CDR3 region has 13 residues. In germline, CDR1 is SGHNT, CDR2 YYREEE (reference sequence). V was cut by 2 bases and J by 3 bases, with 9 bases left in between. CDR3 bases: TGTGCCAGCAGCTTCCCAGGGGACTACGAGCAGTACTTC. Translating it yields CASSFPGDYEQYF.